The 10 T cell receptor beta chains reported below all come from one sample, sequenced in a study of T cells in Graves' hyperthyroidism and ophthalmopathy. Amplification yielded TCR beta CDR3 regions, with RNA transcripts as the source. TCR CDR3 underwent first-round RT-PCR with the HTBI primer set. Via MiXCR, TCRdb re-called the multiplex PCR reads, giving one row per CDR3 protein. Of 700,000 or so distinct CDR3 sequences listed, roughly 15% were seen once; the top ten hold around 8.1%. The sequenced sample consisted of blood. These receptors came from a man aged 18 to 29 with Graves' hyperthyroidism.

This clonotype turned up a few times. The chain is built from TRBV29-1 and TRBJ2-5; a weak D match, TRBD2 (6 bases). The CDR3 is 13 amino acids. CDR1 and CDR2 (germline): SQVTM, ANQGSEA. V lost 4 bases to trimming and J lost 2 bases, with 11 bases between them. Written as DNA, the CDR3 is TGCAGCGTTGTTGGCAGCGGGCAAGAGACCCAGTACTTC. This gives the protein CSVVGSGQETQYF.

This clonotype was seen repeatedly, ten times or more. The chain combines TRBV12-3 or TRBV12-4 with TRBJ2-7, with D uncertain. The CDR3 is 14 residues long. V gave up 6 bases and J gave up 0 bases, with 12 bases separating them. CDR3 sequence: CASRPQVSSYEQYF. The CDR3 bases are TGTGCCAGCAGGCCCCAGGTCAGCTCCTACGAGCAGTACTTC.

This chain joins TRBV29-1 and TRBJ2-7, with 9 positions matching TRBD2. Germline trimming cut 5 bases from V and 2 bases from J; bases unmatched to any gene: 10. Germline values: CDR1 SQVTM, CDR2 ANQGSEA. The CDR3 has 15 residues. This chain's CDR3 is CSVNGPRGGAYEQYF. For the CDR3, the DNA is TGCAGCGTTAATGGTCCGCGGGGGGGGGCCTACGAGCAGTACTTC.

CDR3: CASIADRRNQPQHF. The CDR3 DNA follows: TGTGCCAGTATTGCCGATAGACGCAATCAGCCCCAGCATTTT. This rearrangement joins TRBV19 to TRBJ1-5; D remains unclear. The CDR3 has 14 residues. Germline CDR1 is LNHDA and CDR2 is SQIVND (reference sequence). The V gene lost 7 bases and the J gene lost 2 bases, with 12 bases spanning the gap.

This clonotype was seen only a few times. The chain combines TRBV7-3 with TRBJ1-6; D call uncertain. The CDR3 loop spans 11 amino acids. Deletions cut 6 bases from V and 9 bases from J, with 6 bases between. The V gene's germline CDR1 is SGHTA and CDR2 FQGTGA. CDR3 sequence reads: CASRSFSPLHF. The CDR3 DNA follows: TGTGCCAGCAGAAGTTTTTCACCCCTCCACTTT.

Comment on this clonotype: Compared with germline, one end of the junction differs, possibly owing to a read error. The rearrangement uses TRBV18 and TRBJ2-5; 8 bases are shared with TRBD1. CDR1 KGHSH and CDR2 LQKENI come from the germline V gene. The CDR3 extends over 16 amino acids. The CDR3 is CAGSPLGTGGSETQYF. DNA of the CDR3: TGTGCCGGCTCACCGCTGGGGACAGGCGGGTCGGAGACCCAGTACTTC.

Ten or more counts support this clonotype. The rearrangement joins TRBV7-9 to TRBJ2-1; D is possibly TRBD2 (5 bases). CDR3 length: 14 amino acids. Deletions cut 0 bases from V and 10 bases from J, with 13 bases between. The germline V gene encodes CDR1 SEHNR and CDR2 FQNEAQ (reference sequence). CDR3 sequence: CASSLAHLAVEQFF. The CDR3 DNA is TGTGCCAGCAGCTTAGCACATCTAGCCGTCGAGCAGTTCTTC.

This clonotype was seen more than once but under ten times. The chain carries TRBV7-2 and TRBJ1-1; a weak D match, TRBD1 (6 bases). The CDR3 loop spans 16 amino acids. Trimming stripped 2 bases from V and 6 bases from J, with 19 bases between. The germline V gene has CDR1 SGHTA and CDR2 FQGNSA. The CDR3 nucleotides are TGTGCCAGCAGCTTAAAAACAGGGAGGGGGTTGGCTGAAGCTTTCTTT. Encoded protein: CASSLKTGRGLAEAFF. Supplemented by reference TRBV7-2 and TRBJ1-1, the full variable domain reads GAGVSQSPSNKVTEKGKDVELRCDPISGHTALYWYRQSLGQGLEFLIYFQGNSAPDKSGLPSDRFSAERTGGSVSTLTIQRTQQEDSAVYLCASSLKTGRGLAEAFFGQGTRLTVV.

This clonotype was observed at least ten times. The genes are TRBV12-3 or TRBV12-4 and TRBJ2-7; weak D call: TRBD1 (6 bases). CDR3 size: 12 residues. Between the trimmed V and J ends, which lost 5 bases and 6 bases, there was a span of 11 bases. The DNA of the CDR3 is TGTGCCAGCAGTGGACCCAGGGGCGAGCAGTACTTC. Protein sequence: CASSGPRGEQYF.

The table lists this clonotype with a few counts. This chain connects TRBV19 to TRBJ2-3; D not certain. CDR3 length: 12 amino acids. Germline V gene sequence: CDR1 LNHDA, CDR2 SQIVND (reference sequence). Deletions cut 5 bases from V and 6 bases from J, with 9 bases between. CDR3 bases: TGTGCCAGTAGTGCATCGAGGGATACGCAGTATTTT. Amino acids: CASSASRDTQYF.